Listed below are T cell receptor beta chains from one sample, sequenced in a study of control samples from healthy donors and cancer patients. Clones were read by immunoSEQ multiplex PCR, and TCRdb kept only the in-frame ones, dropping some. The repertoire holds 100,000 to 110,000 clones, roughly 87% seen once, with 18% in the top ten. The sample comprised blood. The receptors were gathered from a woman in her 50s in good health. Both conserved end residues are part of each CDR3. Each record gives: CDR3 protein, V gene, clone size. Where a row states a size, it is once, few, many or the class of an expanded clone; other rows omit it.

CATSSPEGVEKTQYF	TRBV15	few
CASNGLAGMRTDTQYF	TRBV2	-
CASPRSLGTSYNEQFF	TRBV5-8	-
CSGETGTATNTQYF	TRBV29-1	-
CASSFRAGELFF	TRBV12-3/TRBV12-4	-
CASSVASRVAEKNQPQHF	TRBV9	-
CASSLAGTSGYNEQFF	TRBV5-1	-
CASSVLPRTGSTEAFF	TRBV9	once
CSVGIGYSSGNTIYF	TRBV29-1	-
CASEEEGLSGELFF	TRBV12-5	-
CASTEAAGSHGYTF	TRBV19	-
CASSGNRREKLFF	TRBV21-1	-
CASKSGTGRLEQYF	TRBV6-5	-
CASSLQSPYGYTF	TRBV12-3/TRBV12-4	-
CASSQSTDTQYF	TRBV3-1/TRBV3-2	-
CATLDSLNTEAFF	TRBV19	once
CASTLAGTSYEQYF	TRBV7-9	-
CASSRQQDFYGYTF	TRBV6-5	-
CASSSQGTSSYNEQFF	TRBV5-5	-
CASSKGVEVGRGETQYF	TRBV21-1	once
CASSPQGFDEQFF	TRBV2	-
CASSLDPGAENGYTF	TRBV7-2	-
CASSQGTRGWETQYF	TRBV3-1/TRBV3-2	-
CASSERRLNTEAFF	TRBV2	once
CASSLDGVNYEQYF	TRBV13	-
CASSQDRNTEAFF	TRBV5-1	-
CASSYGQGVNQPQHF	TRBV6-2/TRBV6-3	once
CASSDERDPQETQYF	TRBV9	once
CANTGELFF	TRBV6-4	-
CASSSINTGSSPLHF	TRBV7-8	-
CASSPGTGGKTQYF	TRBV7-9	-
CASSLAPQETQYF	TRBV11-3	-
CASKYDRGRTDTQYF	TRBV6-5	-
CAWSVVRGNSPLHF	TRBV30	-
CASAGEPGALGDTQYF	TRBV10-2	-
CASSPEAGRADTQYF	TRBV4-1	medium-sized
CASSLAWAANYGYTF	TRBV3-1/TRBV3-2	-
CASALNYGYTF	TRBV30	-
CASRPTLAGPTDTQYF	TRBV19	-
CASSPGQAGNEQFF	TRBV18	few
CASSSQSGLVSHEQFF	TRBV7-3	-
CATSDSGTGDEKLFF	TRBV24-1	-
CASSPGGSYNEQFF	TRBV7-9	-
CASSSEQGPYEQYF	TRBV5-6	-
CASSPYELALDTQYF	TRBV7-2	-
CASSPAFWDTEAFF	TRBV19	-
CASSAEGAQGETQYF	TRBV2	-
CAWGPGPALNTEAFF	TRBV30	-
CASSQDQGIAKNIQYF	TRBV4-3	once
CASSEMWHRPLNTEAFF	TRBV6-1	once
CASSLLRSSNQPQHF	TRBV7-8	-
CASAALTVNEKLFF	TRBV19	-